The 14 T cell receptor beta chains listed next were all sequenced from one sample in a study of blood T cell repertoires in COVID-19. The method was immunoSEQ multiplex PCR; TCRdb's version includes in-frame clones alone and lacks a portion of them. The table records under 300,000 clones, 83% of them present only once. Sequencing was performed on peripheral blood. These receptors came from a human donor in a cohort sampled during active COVID-19.

In its sample, this clone ranks as medium-sized (0.01 to 0.1%). This rearrangement joins TRBV4-2 to TRBJ2-7; 11 nucleotides align to TRBD2. J gave up 2 bases and V 4 bases, and 4 bases lay outside the gene matches. Germline V gene sequence: CDR1 LGHNA, CDR2 YNFKEQ. The CDR3 extends over 15 amino acids. The CDR3, as DNA: TGTGCCAGCAGCCTGACTAGCGGGACTACCTACGAGCAGTACTTC. Translated, it gives CASSLTSGTTYEQYF.

The chain uses TRBV12-5 and TRBJ2-5; 7 bases line up with TRBD1. This CDR3 has 16 residues. CDR1 is LGHNT and CDR2 is FRNRAP in the germline V gene. The V and J ends lost 4 bases and 4 bases, in that order; junction bases with no gene match: 12. CDR3 protein: CASGSLFSRDRETQYF. CDR3 DNA sequence: TGTGCTAGTGGTTCCCTGTTCTCCCGGGACAGAGAGACCCAGTACTTC. The complete variable domain, with remaining parts taken from reference TRBV12-5 and TRBJ2-5, reads DARVTQTPRHKVTEMGQEVTMRCQPILGHNTVFWYRQTMMQGLELLAYFRNRAPLDDSGMPKDRFSAEMPDATLATLKIQPSEPRDSAVYFCASGSLFSRDRETQYFGPGTRLLVL.

The chain is built from TRBV27 and TRBJ2-1, with 13 bases lining up with TRBD2. After removal of 5 bases from V and 1 base from J, the junction contained 8 bases not matched to a gene. Germline CDR1 is MNHEY and CDR2 is SMNVEV (reference sequence). The CDR3 covers 18 residues. CDR3 loop: CASSRTSGSLRSYNEQFF. The CDR3 nucleotides read TGTGCCAGCAGTCGGACTAGCGGGAGCCTACGTTCCTACAATGAGCAGTTCTTC.

V gene TRBV4-1 combines with J gene TRBJ2-2; D is unresolved. V was cut by 4 bases and J by 4 bases, with 4 bases left in between. The CDR3 has 12 residues. Germline CDR1 is MGHRA and CDR2 is YSYEKL. CDR3 nucleotide sequence: TGCGCCAGCAGCCTCCTCACCGGGGAGCTGTTTTTT. This encodes CASSLLTGELFF.

The V call is TRBV11-3, the J call TRBJ2-1, with 11 bases identical to TRBD2. Germline-derived CDR1 and CDR2 are SGHNT and YENEEA. The length of the CDR3 is 17 residues. V lost 1 base to trimming and J lost 6 bases; unmatched junction nucleotides: 8. The chain's CDR3 is CASSLGVAGGSVNEQFF. The CDR3 DNA reads as TGTGCCAGCAGCTTAGGGGTAGCGGGAGGGTCCGTCAATGAGCAGTTCTTC.

The rearrangement joins TRBV7-3 to TRBJ2-3; possibly TRBD1 for D (5 bases). The V gene lost 5 bases and the J gene lost 2 bases, with 14 bases spanning the gap. The length of the CDR3 is 15 residues. CDR1 is SGHTA, CDR2 FQGTGA, per germline. CDR3 region: CASSPKQASTDTQYF. For the CDR3, the DNA is TGTGCCAGCAGCCCTAAACAGGCCTCCACAGATACGCAGTATTTT.

This chain uses TRBV19 with TRBJ1-4, with TRBD1 identical over 7 bases. The CDR3 extends over 15 amino acids. CDR1 and CDR2 (germline): LNHDA, SQIVND (reference sequence). With V trimmed by 7 bases and J by 7 bases, 12 bases remained unmatched. For the CDR3, the DNA is TGTGCCAGTACCCCCCTCGGGACAGTATCTGAAAAACTGTTTTTT. Translated: CASTPLGTVSEKLFF.

This clone was seen once. CDR3: CASSRDFSGANVLTF. DNA for the CDR3: TGTGCCAGCAGCAGGGACTTCTCTGGGGCCAACGTCCTGACTTTC. J is TRBJ2-6 and V is TRBV3-1 (or the pseudogene TRBV3-2), with D tentatively TRBD2 (6 bases). The germline V gene has CDR1 LGHDT and CDR2 YNNKEL (reference sequence). V was trimmed by 5 bases and J by 0 bases, leaving 8 bases between them. The CDR3 sequence is 15 residues long.

V and J are TRBV7-2 and TRBJ1-3; 9 positions agree with TRBD1. This CDR3 region has 16 residues. Germline assignment: CDR1 SGHTA and CDR2 FQGNSA. Trimming removed 1 base from V and 4 bases from J; junction bases left unmatched: 5. In DNA form, the CDR3 reads TGTGCCAGCAGCTTAGTCGGGACAGGGTCAGGAAACACCATATATTTT. Translated, it gives CASSLVGTGSGNTIYF.

The chain joins TRBV5-1 to TRBJ2-3; TRBD2 is a possible D gene (6 bases). V was cut by 4 bases and J by 5 bases, with 14 bases left in between. Germline V CDR1 and CDR2: SGHRS, YFSETQ. CDR3 size: 14 residues. CDR3 DNA: TGCGCCAGCAGCCCCGGGACTCCCATAGATACGCAGTATTTT. This translates into CASSPGTPIDTQYF.

V and J are TRBV6-6 and TRBJ2-6; TRBD2 is a possible D gene (5 bases). The CDR3 has 15 residues. The V and J ends lost 6 bases and 3 bases respectively, with 12 bases between them. Germline CDR1 MNHNY, CDR2 SVGAGI (reference sequence). The CDR3 DNA is TGTGCCAGCAGCCCCCGGGATATTGGGGCCAACGTCCTGACTTTC. Translating gives CASSPRDIGANVLTF.

The J gene is TRBJ2-2, the V gene TRBV3-1 (or the pseudogene TRBV3-2); the D gene is possibly TRBD2 (7 bases). In germline, CDR1 is LGHDT, CDR2 YNNKEL (reference sequence). The CDR3 runs to 14 residues. Trimming shortened V by 4 bases and J by 6 bases, and 12 bases separated the two germline ends. CDR3 sequence: CASSPIGGPGELFF. The DNA of the CDR3 is TGTGCCAGCAGCCCAATCGGGGGGCCCGGGGAGCTGTTTTTT.

V and J are TRBV7-2 and TRBJ2-2; TRBD2 matches 12 bases. Per the germline V gene, CDR1 is SGHTA and CDR2 is FQGNSA. The CDR3 extends over 18 amino acids. Unmatched junction bases numbered 15, after V lost 8 bases and J lost 5 bases. The CDR3 region is CASLNRRLAGEQTGELFF. The CDR3 DNA reads as TGTGCCAGCCTAAACCGGAGACTAGCGGGAGAGCAAACCGGGGAGCTGTTTTTT. Supplemented by reference TRBV7-2 and TRBJ2-2, the full variable domain reads GAGVSQSPSNKVTEKGKDVELRCDPISGHTALYWYRQSLGQGLEFLIYFQGNSAPDKSGLPSDRFSAERTGGSVSTLTIQRTQQEDSAVYLCASLNRRLAGEQTGELFFGEGSRLTVL.

The V call is TRBV9, the J call TRBJ2-7; D is possibly TRBD1 (6 bases). The CDR3 contains 15 residues. Germline CDR1 SGDLS, CDR2 YYNGEE. V was cut by 0 bases and J by 2 bases, with 12 bases left in between. CDR3 in amino acids: CASSVESGVAYEQYF. The DNA of the CDR3 is TGTGCCAGCAGCGTAGAGTCAGGGGTAGCCTACGAGCAGTACTTC.